This TCR beta chain was sequenced in a study of T cells after yellow fever vaccination. TCRdb re-called the 5' RACE reads with MiXCR, one entry per CDR3 protein. In the table there are fewer than 350,000 distinct CDR3 sequences, 3.6% of which are singletons. Regarding the study as a whole: There was a possibility that FACS-sorted repertoires contained abundant clonotypes contaminating from the bulk population.

This clonotype appeared a few times. Its specificity is not known. The clonotype comes from a man younger than 35 who received the YFV17D yellow fever vaccine. The input for sequencing was PBMCs, taken on the day of the yellow fever booster vaccination.

CDR3 amino acids: CASSLEGGELFF. CDR3 nucleotide sequence: TGCGCCAGCAGCTTGGAAGGCGGGGAGCTGTTTTTT. The chain joins TRBV5-1 to TRBJ2-2, with D hard to call. Deletions cut 0 bases from V and 7 bases from J, with 4 bases between. The germline CDR1 and CDR2 sequences are SGHRS and YFSETQ. The CDR3 totals 12 residues.